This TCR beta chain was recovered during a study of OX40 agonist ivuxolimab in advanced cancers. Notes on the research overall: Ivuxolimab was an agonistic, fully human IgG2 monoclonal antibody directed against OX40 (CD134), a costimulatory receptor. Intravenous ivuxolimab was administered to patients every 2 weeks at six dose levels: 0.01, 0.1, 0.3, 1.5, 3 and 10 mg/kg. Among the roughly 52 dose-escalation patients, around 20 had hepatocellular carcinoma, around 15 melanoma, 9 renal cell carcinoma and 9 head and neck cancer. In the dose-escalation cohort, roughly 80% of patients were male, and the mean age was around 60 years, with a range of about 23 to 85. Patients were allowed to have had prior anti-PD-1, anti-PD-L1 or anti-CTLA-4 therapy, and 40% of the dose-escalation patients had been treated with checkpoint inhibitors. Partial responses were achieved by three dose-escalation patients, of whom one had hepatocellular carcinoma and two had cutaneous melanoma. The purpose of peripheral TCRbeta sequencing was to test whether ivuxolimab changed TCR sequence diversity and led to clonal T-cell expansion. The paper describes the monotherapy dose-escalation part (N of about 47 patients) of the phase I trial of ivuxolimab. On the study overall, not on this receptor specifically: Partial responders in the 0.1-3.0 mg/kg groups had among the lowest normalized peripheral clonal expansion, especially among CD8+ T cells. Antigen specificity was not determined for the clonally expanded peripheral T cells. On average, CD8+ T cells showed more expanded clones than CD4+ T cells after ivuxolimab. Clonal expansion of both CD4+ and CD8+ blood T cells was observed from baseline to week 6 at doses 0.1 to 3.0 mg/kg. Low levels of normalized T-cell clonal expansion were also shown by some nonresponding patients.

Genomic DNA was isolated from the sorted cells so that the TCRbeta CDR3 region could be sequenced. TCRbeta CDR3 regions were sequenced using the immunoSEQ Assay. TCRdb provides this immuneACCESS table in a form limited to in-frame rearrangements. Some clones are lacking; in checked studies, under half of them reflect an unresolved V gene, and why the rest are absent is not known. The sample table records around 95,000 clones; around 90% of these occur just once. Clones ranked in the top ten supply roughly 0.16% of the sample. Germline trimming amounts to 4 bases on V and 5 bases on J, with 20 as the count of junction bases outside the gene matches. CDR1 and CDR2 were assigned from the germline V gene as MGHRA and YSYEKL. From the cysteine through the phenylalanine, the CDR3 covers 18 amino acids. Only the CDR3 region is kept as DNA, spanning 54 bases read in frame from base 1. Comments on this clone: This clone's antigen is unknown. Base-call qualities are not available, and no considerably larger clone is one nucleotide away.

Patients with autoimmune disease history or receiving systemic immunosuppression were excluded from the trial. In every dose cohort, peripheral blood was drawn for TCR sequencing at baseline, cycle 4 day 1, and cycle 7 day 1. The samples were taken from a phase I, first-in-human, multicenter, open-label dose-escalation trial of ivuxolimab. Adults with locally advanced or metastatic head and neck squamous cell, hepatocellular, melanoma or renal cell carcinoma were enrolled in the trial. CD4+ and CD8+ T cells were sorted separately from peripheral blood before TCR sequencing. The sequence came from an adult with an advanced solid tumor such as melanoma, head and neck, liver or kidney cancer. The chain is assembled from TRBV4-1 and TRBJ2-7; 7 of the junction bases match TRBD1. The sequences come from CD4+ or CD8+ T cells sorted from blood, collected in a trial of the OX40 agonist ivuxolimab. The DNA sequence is TGCGCCAGCAGCCGAGAGGGACAGCCGGTACGGAAAGGGGACGAGCAGTACTTC. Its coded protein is CASSREGQPVRKGDEQYF.